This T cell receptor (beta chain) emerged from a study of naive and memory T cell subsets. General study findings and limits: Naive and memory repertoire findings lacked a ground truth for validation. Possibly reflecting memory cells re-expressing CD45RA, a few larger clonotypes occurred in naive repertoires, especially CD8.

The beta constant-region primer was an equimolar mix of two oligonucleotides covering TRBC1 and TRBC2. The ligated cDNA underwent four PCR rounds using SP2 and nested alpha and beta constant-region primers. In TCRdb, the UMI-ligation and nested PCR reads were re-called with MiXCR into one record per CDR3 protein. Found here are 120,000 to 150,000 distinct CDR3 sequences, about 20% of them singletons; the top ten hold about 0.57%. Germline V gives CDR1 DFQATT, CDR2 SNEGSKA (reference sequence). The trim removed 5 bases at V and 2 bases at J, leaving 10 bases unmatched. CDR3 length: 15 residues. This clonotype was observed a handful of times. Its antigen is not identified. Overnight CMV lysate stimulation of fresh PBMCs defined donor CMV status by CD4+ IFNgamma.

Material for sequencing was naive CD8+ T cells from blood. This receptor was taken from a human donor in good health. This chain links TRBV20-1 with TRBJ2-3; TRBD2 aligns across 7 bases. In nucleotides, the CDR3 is TGCAGTGCTCGCGGGACTACCAGCTTCACAGATACGCAGTATTTT. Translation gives CSARGTTSFTDTQYF.